This entry lists 17 T cell receptor beta chains sequenced from one sample in a study of T cells in tuberculosis (dated by TCRdb to the late 2010s). The method behind the library was the immunoSEQ multiplex PCR assay. Sourced from immuneACCESS, this table was stored by TCRdb with only in-frame sequences that have V and J called. A share of the clones is absent; for the studies checked, an unresolved V gene accounts for under half, and the remainder has no known explanation. The sample table contains about 43,000 clones; only one count was recorded for about 94% of them. About 2% of the sample is in the top ten clones. Input material: PBMCs. The receptors here all came from a donor aged 10-35 years with latent tuberculosis or without tuberculosis infection. Some clones in this sample may be carry-over from other donors' samples.

This chain links TRBV7-2 with TRBJ2-7; D might be TRBD2 (5 bases). The CDR3 has 17 amino acids. V lost 2 bases to trimming and J lost 0 bases, with 17 bases between them. Germline CDR1 reads SGHTA; CDR2 reads FQGNSA. The CDR3 here is CASSLPRGGTSSYEQYF. The CDR3 region has the DNA TGTGCCAGCAGCTTACCTCGAGGTGGCACTAGCTCCTACGAGCAGTACTTC.

The J gene is TRBJ2-7, the V gene TRBV7-8; 8 bases are shared with TRBD1. The CDR3 has 14 residues. The germline V gene encodes CDR1 SGHVS and CDR2 FQNEAQ. After removal of 5 bases from V and 3 bases from J, the junction contained 6 bases not matched to a gene. CDR3 bases: TGTGCCAGCAGCATGGGACAGGAGATCTACGAGCAGTACTTC. It yields the protein CASSMGQEIYEQYF.

This sequence joins TRBV6-5 and TRBJ2-6, with D hard to call. Looked up from germline, CDR1 is MNHEY and CDR2 is SVGAGI. Deletions cut 10 bases from V and 1 base from J, with 11 bases between. This CDR3 comprises 14 residues. The CDR3 DNA reads as TGTGCCACCTTCCCCCTTTCTGGGGCCAACGTCCTGACTTTC. The encoded protein is CATFPLSGANVLTF.

The chain carries TRBV6-1 and TRBJ2-3; D might be TRBD1 (9 bases). Germline V gene sequence: CDR1 MNHNS, CDR2 SASEGT. Between the trimmed V and J ends, which lost 6 bases and 4 bases, there was a span of 17 bases. The CDR3 has 15 residues. Written as DNA, the CDR3 is TGTGCCAGCAGGGGACAGGGCGGGGGGTCAGATACGCAGTATTTT. It is translated as CASRGQGGGSDTQYF.

The chain couples TRBV27 to TRBJ2-7; TRBD2 is a possible D gene (5 bases). Germline lookup yields CDR1 MNHEY and CDR2 SMNVEV (reference sequence). CDR3 length: 17 amino acids. Trimming took 2 bases from V and 1 from J, leaving 18 bases between them. The CDR3 reads CASSLHYEGVRSYEQYF. The DNA for the CDR3 is TGTGCCAGCAGTTTACATTACGAGGGTGTACGGTCCTACGAGCAGTACTTC.

The V and J genes are TRBV7-8 and TRBJ1-4, with a tentative D call TRBD1 (6 bases). The CDR3 is 15 amino acids. Between the trimmed V and J ends, which lost 1 base and 8 bases, there was a span of 14 bases. The germline V gene encodes CDR1 SGHVS and CDR2 FQNEAQ. CDR3 bases: TGTGCCAGCAGCTTAGTTTCCAGGGGAAGGGAAAAACTGTTTTTT. Its translation: CASSLVSRGREKLFF.

V and J are TRBV5-1 and TRBJ1-5; 7 bases agree with TRBD1. CDR1 SGHRS and CDR2 YFSETQ come from the germline V gene. After removal of 2 bases from V and 0 bases from J, the junction contained 14 bases not matched to a gene. The CDR3 loop spans 19 amino acids. For the CDR3, the DNA is TGCGCCAGCAGCTTCTCGGCGGACAGGCCCGACAATAGCAATCAGCCCCAGCATTTT. Translated, it gives CASSFSADRPDNSNQPQHF.

The gene calls are TRBV5-4 and TRBJ2-1; 13 bases are shared with TRBD2. CDR1 is SGHNT and CDR2 is YYREEE in the germline V gene (reference sequence). The CDR3 sequence is 19 residues long. With 3 bases clipped from V and 0 bases from J, the junction kept 9 bases outside the gene matches. CDR3 sequence (DNA): TGTGCCAGCAGCTCCGGGACTAGCGGGGTCCTAAGCTCCTACAATGAGCAGTTCTTC. It encodes CASSSGTSGVLSSYNEQFF.

The V call is TRBV7-8, the J call TRBJ1-2, with a weak D call TRBD1 (5 bases). The germline CDR1 and CDR2 sequences are SGHVS and FQNEAQ. V lost 2 bases and J lost 6, with 16 bases in between. This CDR3 contains 15 residues. For the CDR3, the DNA is TGTGCCAGCAGCTTATGGACGTCAGAACAGGATGGCTACACCTTC. Protein product: CASSLWTSEQDGYTF.

The J gene is TRBJ2-2, the V gene TRBV6-5; 7 bases align to TRBD1. Per the germline V gene, CDR1 is MNHEY and CDR2 is SVGAGI. V gave up 6 bases and J gave up 13 bases; unmatched junction bases: 14. The CDR3 is 14 residues long. CDR3 coding DNA: TGTGCCAGCAGGACAGGGACAGTTTTCTTTCGGCTGTTTTTT. Protein product: CASRTGTVFFRLFF.

The chain is built from TRBV10-1 and TRBJ2-1; maybe TRBD1 (5 bases). Germline CDR1 is WNHNN and CDR2 is SYGVQD (reference sequence). V shed 0 bases and J shed 1 base, with 16 bases lying between them. CDR3 length: 18 residues. The CDR3 protein is CASSESGRFTGSYNEQFF. In DNA form, the CDR3 reads TGCGCCAGCAGTGAGTCCGGCAGGTTCACAGGTTCCTACAATGAGCAGTTCTTC.

The rearrangement joins TRBV5-6 to TRBJ1-3; D remains unclear. Between the trimmed V and J ends, which lost 4 bases and 0 bases, there was a span of 8 bases. The germline V gene has CDR1 SGHDT and CDR2 YYEEEE. This CDR3 contains 14 residues. Written as DNA, the CDR3 is TGTGCCAGCAGCCCCACGGGCTCTGGAAACACCATATATTTT. It yields the protein CASSPTGSGNTIYF.

This chain uses TRBV11-2 with TRBJ2-1; 11 nucleotides line up with TRBD2. From germline, CDR1 is SGHAT and CDR2 FQNNGV. This CDR3 has 19 residues. J lost 3 bases, V lost 0 bases, and 10 bases had no gene match. In DNA, the CDR3 is TGTGCCAGCAGCTTAGAAGTTCTCCTAGCGGGAGGCTACTACAATGAGCAGTTCTTC. Encoded protein: CASSLEVLLAGGYYNEQFF.

The rearrangement uses TRBV5-8 and TRBJ1-4; 9 nucleotides agree with TRBD1. This CDR3 is 15 amino acids long. Germline loops: CDR1 SGHTS, CDR2 YDEGEE. The trim removed 2 bases at V and 9 bases at J, leaving 8 bases unmatched. For the CDR3, the DNA is TGTGCCAGCAGCTTCCGGGACAGGGTAGTTCAAAAACTGTTTTTT. It is translated as CASSFRDRVVQKLFF.

CDR3 amino acids: CASTPGTGSGGYTF. CDR3 sequence (DNA): TGTGCCAGCACCCCCGGGACAGGGAGCGGTGGCTACACCTTC. The chain is built from TRBV6-1 and TRBJ1-2, with 9 bases identical to TRBD1. V was clipped by 7 bases and J by 7 bases; unmatched bases: 10. The CDR3 covers 14 residues. The germline V gene has CDR1 MNHNS and CDR2 SASEGT.

The chain is built from TRBV27 and TRBJ2-7; TRBD1 might be the D (5 bases). Germline loops: CDR1 MNHEY, CDR2 SMNVEV (reference sequence). Trimming left V 2 bases short and J 2 bases short, with 16 bases between. The CDR3 covers 16 residues. DNA for the CDR3: TGTGCCAGCAGTTTACTTTCCCCGCGACAGCCCTACGAGCAGTACTTC. This translates into CASSLLSPRQPYEQYF.

This clone was seen a few times. The chain is built from TRBV9 and TRBJ1-2, with D possibly matching TRBD1 (5 bases). The germline CDR1 and CDR2 sequences are SGDLS and YYNGEE. The CDR3 loop spans 13 amino acids. Trimming pared 4 bases from V and 7 bases from J, leaving 14 bases between. The CDR3 region is CASSRDLRSGYTF. The DNA for the CDR3 is TGTGCCAGCAGCCGGGACTTACGCAGTGGCTACACCTTC. The full variable domain, completed using reference TRBV9 and TRBJ1-2, is DSGVTQTPKHLITATGQRVTLRCSPRSGDLSVYWYQQSLDQGLQFLIQYYNGEERAKGNILERFSAQQFPDLHSELNLSSLELGDSALYFCASSRDLRSGYTFGSGTRLTVV.